A single sample is the source of the 15 T cell receptor beta chains below, sequenced in a study of cytomegalovirus exposure and HLA in healthy donors (dated by TCRdb to the late 2010s). The method was the immunoSEQ multiplex PCR assay. For the multiplex PCR, a mixture combining 60 forward primers for TCR Vbeta segments and 13 reverse primers for TCR Jbeta segments was used. What TCRdb holds here is the immuneACCESS table cut down to in-frame rearrangements. Part of the clones is not present; checked against another copy, under half of the missing clones reflect an unresolved V gene, and the others are unexplained. This sample is represented by 110,000 or so clones; about 80% of them were singletons. The top ten constitute less than 3% of the sample. Sequences were obtained from PBMCs. All receptors come from a female donor in good health and CMV-seronegative.

This clone was detected only once. The chain has TRBV9 and TRBJ2-7; 8 bases line up with TRBD2. V trimming: 4 bases; J trimming: 3 bases; junction bases outside the gene matches: 6. Looked up from germline, CDR1 is SGDLS and CDR2 is YYNGEE. This CDR3 is 14 amino acids long. CDR3 sequence: CASSPSGQLYEQYF. The CDR3 region has the DNA TGTGCCAGCAGCCCTAGCGGGCAGCTCTACGAGCAGTACTTC.

The V and J genes are TRBV14 and TRBJ1-5; no firm D call. Trimming shortened V by 1 base and J by 6 bases, and 7 bases separated the two germline ends. The CDR3 runs 13 residues. Germline assignment: CDR1 SGHDN and CDR2 FVKESK. The CDR3 here is CASSQAVSQPQHF. The CDR3 nucleotides are TGTGCCAGCAGCCAAGCGGTGAGTCAGCCCCAGCATTTT.

J is TRBJ1-2 and V is TRBV30, with 12 positions matching TRBD1. The CDR3 is 14 residues long. Looked up from germline, CDR1 is GTSNPN and CDR2 is SVGIG (reference sequence). The V segment lost 4 bases and the J segment 8 bases; nucleotides outside the gene matches: 8. This CDR3 is CAWIPGQGARGYTF. For the CDR3, the DNA is TGTGCCTGGATTCCGGGACAGGGGGCGCGGGGCTACACCTTC.

The V gene is TRBV10-3, the J gene TRBJ2-3; TRBD2 might be the D (5 bases). V was clipped by 4 bases and J by 8 bases, with 22 bases between them. This CDR3 has 16 amino acids. Germline values: CDR1 ENHRY, CDR2 SYGVKD. In nucleotides, the CDR3 is TGTGCCATCAGTGCACCCGGGAACGACCCCAGTGGTACGCAGTATTTT. Residues: CAISAPGNDPSGTQYF.

The chain links TRBV18 to TRBJ2-2; TRBD1 aligns across 8 bases. The J segment lost 4 bases and the V segment lost 3 bases, leaving 10 bases of the junction unmatched. The CDR3 has 17 residues. Germline V gives CDR1 KGHSH, CDR2 LQKENI. CDR3: CASSPQFGTGGTGELFF. CDR3 nucleotides: TGTGCCAGCTCACCGCAATTCGGGACAGGCGGCACCGGGGAGCTGTTTTTT.

The chain uses TRBV10-3 and TRBJ1-5, with D tentatively TRBD1 (5 bases). The CDR3 has 18 amino acids. Germline values: CDR1 ENHRY, CDR2 SYGVKD. V lost 2 bases to trimming and J lost 3 bases, with 20 bases between them. The CDR3: CAISETLRALSSNQPQHF. The CDR3 DNA sequence: TGTGCCATCAGTGAGACCCTCAGGGCCCTTTCCTCCAATCAGCCCCAGCATTTT.

The chain joins TRBV30 to TRBJ1-1; 8 bases align to TRBD1. Trimming cost V 2 bases and J 1 base; bases outside gene matches: 9. The CDR3 extends over 16 amino acids. In germline, CDR1 is GTSNPN, CDR2 SVGIG (reference sequence). This CDR3 is CAWSTWAGTGNTEAFF. The DNA for the CDR3 is TGTGCCTGGAGTACGTGGGCCGGGACAGGGAACACTGAAGCTTTCTTT.

The V and J genes are TRBV11-2 and TRBJ1-6; 7 bases match TRBD1. The germline V gene has CDR1 SGHAT and CDR2 FQNNGV. The CDR3 runs 15 residues. Trimming removed 6 bases from V and 4 bases from J; junction bases left unmatched: 6. This CDR3 is CASRSPGGYNSPLHF. The CDR3 DNA is TGTGCCAGCAGATCCCCAGGGGGTTATAATTCACCCCTCCACTTT. Supplemented by reference TRBV11-2 and TRBJ1-6, the full variable domain reads EAGVAQSPRYKIIEKRQSVAFWCNPISGHATLYWYQQILGQGPKLLIQFQNNGVVDDSQLPKDRFSAERLKGVDSTLKIQPAKLEDSAVYLCASRSPGGYNSPLHFGNGTRLTVT.

About this clone: One end of the junction varies from germline; a read error may be responsible. This chain connects TRBV7-9 to TRBJ2-7; D may be TRBD1 (6 bases). This CDR3 region has 12 residues. Germline V gene lookup returns CDR1 SEHNR and CDR2 FQNEAQ (reference sequence). This CDR3 is CSSSIGGYEQYF. DNA for the CDR3: TGTTCCAGCAGTATAGGGGGCTACGAGCAGTACTTC.

The CDR3 nucleotides are TGTGCCTGGAGTGTTGGGGGGGCTTGGGGCTACACCTTC. Protein product: CAWSVGGAWGYTF. The chain couples TRBV30 to TRBJ1-2; D is possibly TRBD1 (6 bases). This CDR3 has 13 residues. Deletions cut 0 bases from V and 8 bases from J, with 13 bases between. From germline, CDR1 is GTSNPN and CDR2 SVGIG (reference sequence).

J is TRBJ2-2 and V is TRBV5-1; 7 nucleotides line up with TRBD2. Germline values: CDR1 SGHRS, CDR2 YFSETQ. The length of the CDR3 is 15 residues. V was clipped by 4 bases and J by 2 bases; unmatched bases: 5. Written as DNA, the CDR3 is TGCGCCAGCAGCCCCCGGGGGGATAACACCGGGGAGCTGTTTTTT. It yields the protein CASSPRGDNTGELFF.

The rearrangement uses TRBV10-2 and TRBJ2-5; weak D call: TRBD1 (6 bases). The length of the CDR3 is 16 residues. Germline-derived CDR1 and CDR2 are WSHSY and SAAADI. The ends were cut back, 9 bases at V and 4 bases at J, with 24 bases in the middle. CDR3 in amino acids: CARERGHQLKTETQYF. Here the CDR3 DNA reads TGCGCCAGAGAAAGGGGACACCAACTGAAGACAGAGACCCAGTACTTC.

This clone was seen just once. The rearrangement joins TRBV19 to TRBJ1-1; D not resolved. V lost 8 bases to trimming and J lost 5 bases, with 18 bases between them. The CDR3 has 14 amino acids. Looked up from germline, CDR1 is LNHDA and CDR2 is SQIVND (reference sequence). CDR3 protein: CASLGLQGGTEAFF. The CDR3 nucleotides are TGTGCCAGTCTTGGCCTACAAGGCGGGACTGAAGCTTTCTTT.

The rearrangement joins TRBV5-1 to TRBJ1-4; D call uncertain. There are 15 residues in the CDR3. Trimming took off 5 bases at V and 6 bases at J, with 17 bases between the two ends. Germline V gives CDR1 SGHRS, CDR2 YFSETQ. CDR3 DNA: TGCGCCAGCAGTATTTGGGCGGGGAATTATGAAAAACTGTTTTTT. Protein product: CASSIWAGNYEKLFF.

For the CDR3, the DNA is TGTGCCAGCAGCCAAGCAGGACAGGGGGGGTTTGAAGCTTTCTTT. Its translation: CASSQAGQGGFEAFF. The chain links TRBV4-2 to TRBJ1-1, with 10 positions matching TRBD1. The V segment lost 1 base and the J segment 7 bases; nucleotides outside the gene matches: 6. CDR3 length: 15 residues. In germline, CDR1 is LGHNA, CDR2 YNFKEQ.